Sequencing of this T cell receptor (beta chain) was carried out in a study of CD8 T cells in Susac syndrome. Trimming took off 5 bases at V and 4 bases at J, with 15 bases between the two ends. The CDR3 loop spans 15 amino acids. The germline V gene has CDR1 MNHEY and CDR2 SVGAGI. The RNA, roughly 0.45 to 1 ug, was put through reverse transcription using random hexamers. The CDR3 of TCR beta was amplified by immunoSEQ multiplex PCR across 54 Vbeta and 13 Jbeta. Using its own MiXCR run on the immunoSEQ multiplex PCR reads, TCRdb lists one record per CDR3 protein. The sample carries 150,000 to 250,000 distinct CDR3 sequences, more than 90% recorded once. CD8+ and CD4+ T cells from blood underwent TCR beta sequencing. Purification of the CD8+ and CD4+ T cells relied on negative isolation, and TEMRA cells underwent FACS enrichment.

Sequencing was performed on CD4+ T cells from PBMCs. This TCR came from a human donor with multiple sclerosis. The chain couples TRBV6-5 to TRBJ1-3, with D possibly matching TRBD1 (5 bases). The CDR3: CASSTTGTGGNTIYF. The CDR3 DNA follows: TGTGCCAGCAGTACTACCGGGACTGGAGGAAACACCATATATTTT.